Listed below are T cell receptor beta chains from one sample, sequenced in a study of breast tumors, draining lymph nodes, adjacent tissues. TCRdb itself ran the multiplex PCR reads through MiXCR, one entry per CDR3 protein. The sample carries approximately 100,000 distinct CDR3 sequences, approximately 21% recorded once. Input material: axillary lymph node tissue. These receptors came from a female donor with breast cancer. Some clones in this sample may be carry-over from other donors' samples. Each CDR3 is given with its conserved first and last residue. Fields, in order: CDR3 protein, CDR3 DNA, V gene, J gene, D gene, clone size. A D gene is named only where the DNA matches it firmly. Part of the rows lack a size; the others show once, few, many or a class for expanded clones.

CASRISGVGGGELFF,TGTGCCAGCAGGATTAGCGGGGTCGGGGGCGGGGAGCTGTTTTTT,TRBV4-2,TRBJ2-2,TRBD2,many
CSVDSRGPSGSEAFF,TGCAGCGTTGACTCCAGGGGGCCGTCAGGCTCTGAAGCTTTCTTT,TRBV29-1,TRBJ1-1,TRBD1,NA
CASSQDMGRGTF,TGTGCCAGCAGCCAAGACATGGGACGCGGTACCTTC,TRBV4-2,TRBJ1-2,NA,many
CASSRGEADTQYF,TGTGCCAGCAGCCGAGGGGAGGCAGATACGCAGTATTTT,TRBV11-2,TRBJ2-3,NA,many
CASSRGGQETQYF,TGTGCCAGTAGTCGAGGCGGCCAAGAGACCCAGTACTTC,TRBV19,TRBJ2-5,NA,many
CAISEDSPSYNEQFF,TGTGCCATCAGTGAGGACTCCCCCTCCTACAATGAGCAGTTCTTC,TRBV10-3,TRBJ2-1,NA,once
CASSLVISGRDSGANVLTF,TGTGCCAGCAGCTTAGTGATTAGCGGGCGAGATTCTGGGGCCAACGTCCTGACTTTC,TRBV7-9,TRBJ2-6,TRBD2,few
CASRQAAPLHSGNTIYF,TGTGCCAGCAGGCAAGCAGCACCACTACACTCTGGAAACACCATATATTTT,TRBV12-3/TRBV12-4,TRBJ1-3,NA,many
CASGSGVSPLHF,TGTGCCAGCGGTTCGGGGGTTTCACCCCTCCACTTT,TRBV12-3/TRBV12-4,TRBJ1-6,NA,many
CASSRDRVDTQYF,TGTGCCAGCAGCCGAGACAGGGTGGATACGCAGTATTTT,TRBV7-2,TRBJ2-3,TRBD1,many
CASSPDPPDTQYF,TGTGCCAGCAGCCCCGACCCCCCCGATACGCAGTATTTT,TRBV12-3/TRBV12-4,TRBJ2-3,NA,many
CASSDTSGSLNEQFF,TGCGCCAGCAGTGACACTAGCGGGAGTCTCAATGAGCAGTTCTTC,TRBV10-2,TRBJ2-1,TRBD2,NA
CASISGCSQPQHF,TGTGCCAGCATCTCAGGGTGCAGTCAGCCCCAGCATTTT,TRBV6-4,TRBJ1-5,NA,many
CSADRGYGYTF,TGCAGCGCCGACAGGGGATATGGCTACACCTTC,TRBV29-1,TRBJ1-2,TRBD1,many
CASSFRGDGLSYEQYF,TGTGCCAGCAGTTTCAGGGGTGATGGGTTGTCCTACGAGCAGTACTTC,TRBV12-3/TRBV12-4,TRBJ2-7,NA,many
CASSAYEQYF,TGTGCCAGCAGCGCCTACGAGCAGTACTTC,TRBV6-1,TRBJ2-7,NA,many
CASRDRGILSSYEQYF,TGTGCCAGCCGGGACAGGGGGATTCTAAGCTCCTACGAGCAGTACTTC,TRBV2,TRBJ2-7,TRBD1,many
CASSPGTTNEKLFF,TGTGCCAGCTCTCCAGGGACAACTAATGAAAAACTGTTTTTT,TRBV2,TRBJ1-4,NA,many
CASSQAGNSYEQYF,TGTGCCAGCAGCCAAGCCGGGAATTCCTACGAGCAGTACTTC,TRBV4-2,TRBJ2-7,NA,NA
CASSKPQGWETQYF,TGTGCCAGCAGTAAACCACAGGGTTGGGAGACCCAGTACTTC,TRBV28,TRBJ2-5,NA,few
CAWMGIANTGELFF,TGTGCCTGGATGGGCATCGCGAACACCGGGGAGCTGTTTTTT,TRBV30,TRBJ2-2,NA,few
CASRPDGSSGTQYF,TGTGCCAGCAGACCGGACGGTTCAAGCGGGACCCAGTACTTC,TRBV6-4,TRBJ2-5,NA,many